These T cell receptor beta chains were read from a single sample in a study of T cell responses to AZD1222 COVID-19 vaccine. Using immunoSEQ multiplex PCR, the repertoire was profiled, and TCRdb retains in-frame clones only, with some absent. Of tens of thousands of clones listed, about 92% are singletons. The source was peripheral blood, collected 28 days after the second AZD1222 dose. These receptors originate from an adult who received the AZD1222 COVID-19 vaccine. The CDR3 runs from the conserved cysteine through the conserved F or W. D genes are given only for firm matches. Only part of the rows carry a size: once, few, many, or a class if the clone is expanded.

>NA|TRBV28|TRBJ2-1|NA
CASSLPPEDEQFF
TGTGCCAGCAGTTTGCCCCCGGAGGATGAGCAGTTCTTC
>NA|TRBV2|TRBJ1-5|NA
CASSAEVQNLQPQHF
TGTGCCAGCAGTGCCGAGGTACAGAATCTTCAGCCCCAGCATTTT
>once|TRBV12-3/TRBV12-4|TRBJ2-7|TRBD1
CASSLGGTGGRF
TGTGCCAGCAGTTTAGGGGGGACAGGGGGCCGCTTC
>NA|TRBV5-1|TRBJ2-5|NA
CASSPLDGETQYF
TGCGCCAGCAGCCCCCTCGACGGGGAGACCCAGTACTTC
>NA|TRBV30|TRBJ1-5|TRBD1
CAWSGDSGQPQHF
TGTGCCTGGAGTGGGGACAGCGGACAGCCCCAGCATTTT
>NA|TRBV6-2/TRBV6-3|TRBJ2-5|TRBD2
CASSYSSSGYSFQETQYF
TGTGCCAGCAGTTACTCCTCTAGCGGGTACAGTTTCCAAGAGACCCAGTACTTC
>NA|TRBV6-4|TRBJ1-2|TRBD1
CASSDSTGGDYGYTF
TGTGCCAGCAGTGACTCGACAGGGGGCGACTATGGCTACACCTTC
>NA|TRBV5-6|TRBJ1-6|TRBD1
CASSLSGPGQGYSPLHF
TGTGCCAGCAGCTTAAGCGGTCCGGGACAGGGGTATTCACCCCTCCACTTT
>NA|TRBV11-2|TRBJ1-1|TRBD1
CASSLRTGGKGAFTEAFF
TGTGCCAGCAGCTTACGGACAGGGGGCAAAGGGGCGTTCACTGAAGCTTTCTTT
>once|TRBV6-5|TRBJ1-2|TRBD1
CASSYAGTGYGYTF
TGTGCCAGCAGTTACGCCGGGACAGGCTATGGCTACACCTTC
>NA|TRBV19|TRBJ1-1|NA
CASKLGEGWNTEAFF
TGTGCCAGTAAATTGGGGGAGGGGTGGAACACTGAAGCTTTCTTT
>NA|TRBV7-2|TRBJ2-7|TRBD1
CASSWPGTGGFGQYF
TGTGCCAGCAGCTGGCCGGGGACAGGGGGCTTCGGGCAGTACTTC
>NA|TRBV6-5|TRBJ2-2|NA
CASSYGAGANTGELFF
TGTGCCAGCAGTTACGGGGCAGGCGCGAACACCGGGGAGCTGTTTTTT
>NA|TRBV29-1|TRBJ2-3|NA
CSVGGLVGTDTQYF
TGCAGCGTTGGCGGATTAGTGGGCACAGATACGCAGTATTTT
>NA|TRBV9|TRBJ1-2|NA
CASSRRTANYGYTF
TGTGCCAGCAGCCGCCGGACAGCTAACTATGGCTACACCTTC
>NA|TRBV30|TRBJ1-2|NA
CAWSSSGFFGYTF
TGTGCCTGGAGTTCATCCGGCTTTTTTGGCTACACCTTC
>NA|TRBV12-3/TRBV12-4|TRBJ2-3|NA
CASGITSTDTQYF
TGTGCCAGCGGGATTACTAGCACAGATACGCAGTATTTT
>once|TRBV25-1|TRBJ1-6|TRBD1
CASRGQLNSPLHF
TGTGCCAGCAGGGGACAGCTTAATTCACCCCTCCACTTT
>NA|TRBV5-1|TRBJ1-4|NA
CASSLATDTRLGNEKLFF
TGCGCCAGCAGCTTGGCGACAGACACCCGCCTTGGTAATGAAAAACTGTTTTTT
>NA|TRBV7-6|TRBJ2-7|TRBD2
CASSFASGTYEQYF
TGTGCCAGCAGCTTCGCTAGCGGAACCTACGAGCAGTACTTC
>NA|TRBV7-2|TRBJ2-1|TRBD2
CASSPQTSNNEQFF
TGTGCCAGCAGCCCCCAGACTAGCAACAATGAGCAGTTCTTC
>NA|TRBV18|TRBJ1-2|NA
CASSPQSQWAYGYTF
TGTGCCAGCTCACCACAATCACAGTGGGCCTATGGCTACACCTTC
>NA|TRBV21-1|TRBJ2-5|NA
CARQRLAPLQETQYF
TGTGCCAGACAGCGACTAGCTCCCCTCCAAGAGACCCAGTACTTC